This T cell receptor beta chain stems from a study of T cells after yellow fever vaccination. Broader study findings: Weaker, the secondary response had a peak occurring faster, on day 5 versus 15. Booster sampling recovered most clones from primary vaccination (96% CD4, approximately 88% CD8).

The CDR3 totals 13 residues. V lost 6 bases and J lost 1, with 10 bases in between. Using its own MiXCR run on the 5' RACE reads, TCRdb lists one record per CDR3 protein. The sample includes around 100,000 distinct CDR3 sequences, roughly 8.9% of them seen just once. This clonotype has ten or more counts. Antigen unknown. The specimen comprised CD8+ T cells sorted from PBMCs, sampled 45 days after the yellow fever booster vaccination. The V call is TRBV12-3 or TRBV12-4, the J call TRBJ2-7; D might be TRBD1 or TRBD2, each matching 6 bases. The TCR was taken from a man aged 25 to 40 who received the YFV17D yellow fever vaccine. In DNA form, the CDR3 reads TGTGCCAGCAGAGGCGGGACATCCTACGAGCAGTACTTC. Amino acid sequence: CASRGGTSYEQYF.